What follows are 26 T cell receptor beta chains derived from one specimen sequenced in a study of vaccination and CD4 T cells after COVID-19 (dated by TCRdb to about 2022). The treatment or condition label of this sample denotes: roughly 11-day PBMC culture with coronavirus spike peptide pools or control peptides (ViraFEST assay). To prepare the library, PCR was applied. The instrument given in TCRdb is Illumina iSeq 100. DNA from cultured CD4+ T cells underwent TCR sequencing with the Oncomine TCR Beta short-read assay at the Johns Hopkins FTIC core. The public reads were reanalyzed by TCRdb: fastp trimming at Q25, MiXCR alignment, in-frame beta chains only. Duplicate CDR3 protein sequences are folded into a single record with the most common DNA and genes. For this sample the table gives more than 15,000 distinct CDR3 sequences, of which approximately 27% were detected only once. The top ten hold around 9.9% of the sample.

Their target antigens are unknown. Sequences were obtained from cultured CD4+ T cells from blood. These receptor sequences come from a human donor with COVID-19.

This chain connects TRBV2 to TRBJ2-7, with 8 positions matching TRBD2. Germline V gene sequence: CDR1 SNHLY, CDR2 FYNNEI. V shed 0 bases and J 3 bases; nucleotides not matched to a gene: 4. The CDR3 runs to 15 residues. The CDR3 sequence: CASSEAAGGNYEQYF. The CDR3 region has the DNA TGTGCCAGCAGTGAAGCGGCGGGGGGAAACTACGAGCAGTACTTC.

The V call is TRBV20-1, the J call TRBJ2-1; 14 bases are shared with TRBD2. The CDR3 runs 16 residues. Germline V gene lookup returns CDR1 DFQATT and CDR2 SNEGSKA (reference sequence). The V gene end was trimmed by 0 bases and the J gene end by 3 bases; junction bases not matched to a gene: 1. The CDR3 here is CSAREGLAGDYNEQFF. CDR3 DNA sequence: TGCAGTGCTAGAGAGGGACTAGCGGGGGACTACAATGAGCAGTTCTTC.

This chain connects TRBV20-1 to TRBJ2-1; 16 nucleotides agree with TRBD2. The trim removed 3 bases at V and 9 bases at J, leaving 11 bases unmatched. The CDR3 extends over 17 amino acids. Germline CDR1 reads DFQATT; CDR2 reads SNEGSKA (reference sequence). CDR3 DNA sequence: TGCAGTGCTAGCACTCCGGGACTAGCGGGGGGGACGAGTGAGCAGTTCTTC. This translates into CSASTPGLAGGTSEQFF.

V and J are TRBV7-2 and TRBJ1-1, with 7 bases matching TRBD1. J was trimmed by 11 bases and V by 2 bases; bases with no gene match: 11. The CDR3 has 14 residues. CDR1 and CDR2 (germline): SGHTA, FQGNSA. The CDR3 protein is CASSLRSRGEFAFF. In DNA, the CDR3 is TGTGCCAGCAGCTTAAGGTCCAGGGGGGAGTTTGCTTTCTTT.

The sample holds a few counts of this clonotype. V and J are TRBV4-2 and TRBJ1-1; TRBD1 agrees at 11 bases. Germline CDR1 reads LGHNA; CDR2 reads YNFKEQ. With 4 bases clipped from V and 10 bases from J, the junction kept 8 bases outside the gene matches. The CDR3 has 14 amino acids. As DNA, the CDR3 is TGTGCCAGCAGCCCGAGCCGGGGACAGGGGGTAGCTTTCTTT. It translates to CASSPSRGQGVAFF.

The chain carries TRBV6-1 and TRBJ2-4; tentative D call: TRBD2 (6 bases). The CDR3 runs 21 residues. Trimming removed 0 bases from V and 3 bases from J, with 27 bases in between. Germline V gives CDR1 MNHNS, CDR2 SASEGT. As DNA, the CDR3 is TGTGCCAGCAGTGAAGCGCTACGGAGGGCCCAATCGGCCGGCCACAAAAACATTCAGTACTTC. This gives the protein CASSEALRRAQSAGHKNIQYF.

V and J are TRBV6-5 and TRBJ2-7; 7 nucleotides align to TRBD1. This CDR3 comprises 14 residues. CDR1 and CDR2 from the germline V gene are MNHEY and SVGAGI. Trimming at V came to 2 bases and at J to 7 bases, leaving 8 bases not matched to a gene. In DNA form, the CDR3 reads TGTGCCAGCAGTTACGCCGACAGGGTCGAAGAGCAGTACTTC. Translation: CASSYADRVEEQYF.

The sample holds a few counts of this clonotype. The chain employs TRBV28 and TRBJ1-3; D not resolved. Trimming took 3 bases from V and 3 from J, leaving 3 bases between them. Germline V gene sequence: CDR1 MDHEN, CDR2 SYDVKM. This CDR3 spans 12 amino acids. CDR3 in amino acids: CASSFRGNTIYF. Written as DNA, the CDR3 is TGTGCCAGCAGTTTCCGTGGAAACACCATATATTTT.

The chain combines TRBV7-2 with TRBJ2-2; TRBD1 is a possible D gene (6 bases). The germline gives CDR1 SGHTA, CDR2 FQGNSA. This CDR3 comprises 16 residues. V gave up 4 bases and J gave up 5 bases, with 17 bases separating them. The CDR3 DNA reads TGTGCCAGCAGCTCCACAGGGAGTGGAACGACCGGGGAGCTGTTTTTT. It encodes CASSSTGSGTTGELFF.

The CDR3 protein is CASSDGWAANQPQHF. The CDR3 bases are TGTGCCAGCAGTGATGGGTGGGCTGCCAATCAGCCCCAGCATTTT. The chain has TRBV6-1 and TRBJ1-5; D call uncertain. V was clipped by 3 bases and J by 3 bases, with 12 bases between them. This CDR3 spans 15 amino acids. The germline gives CDR1 MNHNS, CDR2 SASEGT.

The chain couples TRBV3-1 to TRBJ1-2; D unresolved. CDR3 size: 14 residues. V was trimmed by 0 bases and J by 2 bases, leaving 7 bases between them. CDR1 and CDR2 from the germline V gene are LGHDT and YNNKEL (reference sequence). The CDR3 DNA reads as TGTGCCAGCAGCCAAGATACCATAAACTATGGCTACACCTTC. Translation: CASSQDTINYGYTF.

The CDR3 region has the DNA TGTGCCAGCAGACGTCCGGGACAGGGGATAACAGATACGCAGTATTTT. This gives the protein CASRRPGQGITDTQYF. V and J are TRBV7-2 and TRBJ2-3, with 10 positions matching TRBD1. V shed 6 bases, J shed 3 bases, and the junction held 9 bases outside the gene matches. The CDR3 contains 16 residues. Germline loops: CDR1 SGHTA, CDR2 FQGNSA.

This sequence joins TRBV4-1 and TRBJ1-4, with D perhaps matching TRBD1 (6 bases). Between the trimmed V and J ends, which lost 1 base and 13 bases, there was a span of 16 bases. This CDR3 has 14 residues. Germline CDR1 MGHRA, CDR2 YSYEKL. The CDR3, as DNA: TGCGCCAGCAGCCAAGTACAGGGTCAGGAGCGACTGTTTTTT. The encoded protein is CASSQVQGQERLFF.

The chain recombines TRBV7-6 with TRBJ1-2; D ambiguous. The CDR3 has 13 amino acids. V lost 1 base and J lost 4, with 7 bases in between. Germline-derived CDR1 and CDR2 are SGHVS and FNYEAQ. The DNA of the CDR3 is TGTGCCAGCAGCTTAGGGGCGGCCTATGGCTACACCTTC. Protein: CASSLGAAYGYTF. Drawing the rest from reference TRBV7-6 and TRBJ1-2, the complete variable domain is GAGVSQSPRYKVTKRGQDVALRCDPISGHVSLYWYRQALGQGPEFLTYFNYEAQQDKSGLPNDRFSAERPEGSISTLTIQRTEQRDSAMYRCASSLGAAYGYTFGSGTRLTVV.

This clonotype was detected a few times. The chain joins TRBV10-3 to TRBJ2-5, with D perhaps matching TRBD1 (5 bases). Germline CDR1 is ENHRY and CDR2 is SYGVKD. Trimming removed 4 bases from V and 1 base from J, with 7 bases in between. The CDR3 totals 13 residues. For the CDR3, the DNA is TGTGCCATCAGTGGACAGCCCCAAGAGACCCAGTACTTC. Its translation is CAISGQPQETQYF.

The chain is built from TRBV20-1 and TRBJ2-7, with D possibly matching TRBD2 (6 bases). Trimming removed 3 bases at V and 0 bases at J, with 15 bases between. The CDR3 length is 15 residues. Germline CDR1 and CDR2: DFQATT and SNEGSKA (reference sequence). The CDR3 sequence is CSASLRGANSYEQYF. CDR3 nucleotides: TGCAGTGCTAGTTTACGCGGGGCGAACTCCTACGAGCAGTACTTC.

This sequence joins TRBV5-1 and TRBJ2-6, with 7 bases fitting TRBD2. V trimming: 0 bases; J trimming: 0 bases; junction bases outside the gene matches: 6. CDR3 size: 18 residues. The germline gives CDR1 SGHRS, CDR2 YFSETQ. The CDR3 sequence: CASSLEGTTPSGANVLTF. Written as DNA, the CDR3 is TGCGCCAGCAGCTTGGAGGGGACTACACCCTCTGGGGCCAACGTCCTGACTTTC.

This clonotype was counted only a few times. This chain connects TRBV20-1 to TRBJ2-2; no clear D gene. Trimming shortened V by 0 bases and J by 2 bases, and 7 bases separated the two germline ends. The CDR3 sequence is 14 residues long. Germline V lookup: CDR1 DFQATT, CDR2 SNEGSKA (reference sequence). Written as DNA, the CDR3 is TGCAGTGCTAGAGAGGCAGGTAACACCGGGGAGCTGTTTTTT. This gives the protein CSAREAGNTGELFF.

The rearrangement joins TRBV12-3 or TRBV12-4 to TRBJ1-5, with D possibly being TRBD1 (5 bases). The CDR3 length is 15 residues. Trimming took off 5 bases at V and 1 base at J, with 12 bases between the two ends. In nucleotides, the CDR3 is TGTGCCAGCAGTGGGGGGTCCGGCAGCAATCAGCCCCAGCATTTT. Translated, it gives CASSGGSGSNQPQHF.

This chain uses TRBV19 with TRBJ1-4, with 7 bases that match TRBD1. The CDR3 sequence is 16 residues long. The germline gives CDR1 LNHDA, CDR2 SQIVND (reference sequence). Trimming at V came to 8 bases and at J to 1 base, leaving 10 bases not matched to a gene. The CDR3 reads CASRYEGGITNEKLFF. The DNA for the CDR3 is TGTGCCAGTCGATACGAAGGGGGCATAACTAATGAAAAACTGTTTTTT.

This clonotype was picked up one time. The chain has TRBV12-3 or TRBV12-4 and TRBJ2-3; 10 bases line up with TRBD2. The CDR3 runs 17 residues. Losses at the gene ends were 3 bases for V and 0 bases for J; bases not matched to a gene: 6. The CDR3 spells CASSLAILAGSTDTQYF. The CDR3 region has the DNA TGTGCCAGCAGTTTGGCCATACTAGCGGGGAGCACAGATACGCAGTATTTT.

The V gene is TRBV6-5, the J gene TRBJ1-3; D remains ambiguous. V lost 4 bases and J 4 bases, leaving 8 bases between the germline ends. CDR3 length: 13 amino acids. Germline CDR1 and CDR2: MNHEY and SVGAGI. CDR3 residues: CASSFSAGNTIYF. In nucleotides, the CDR3 is TGTGCCAGCAGTTTCTCGGCCGGAAACACCATATATTTT.

By frequency in the sample, this clonotype is medium-sized. The V and J genes are TRBV7-6 and TRBJ2-7; 12 bases align to TRBD1. CDR3 size: 16 residues. Germline CDR1 is SGHVS and CDR2 is FNYEAQ. V shed 4 bases and J 6 bases; nucleotides not matched to a gene: 10. This CDR3 is CASSSNPGQGAREQYF. The DNA of the CDR3 is TGTGCCAGCAGCTCAAATCCGGGACAGGGGGCGCGCGAGCAGTACTTC.

The chain links TRBV7-9 to TRBJ2-5, with 9 bases lining up with TRBD2. The CDR3 covers 16 residues. Germline CDR1 reads SEHNR; CDR2 reads FQNEAQ (reference sequence). V shed 1 base and J 2 bases; nucleotides not matched to a gene: 5. The CDR3 is CASSLGLAVLQETQYF. In DNA form, the CDR3 reads TGTGCCAGCAGCTTAGGACTAGCGGTACTTCAAGAGACCCAGTACTTC. Full variable domain (remainder filled in from reference TRBV7-9 and TRBJ2-5): DTGVSQNPRHKITKRGQNVTFRCDPISEHNRLYWYRQTLGQGPEFLTYFQNEAQLEKSRLLSDRFSAERPKGSFSTLEIQRTEQGDSAMYLCASSLGLAVLQETQYFGPGTRLLVL.

The gene calls are TRBV5-6 and TRBJ1-6; D possibly corresponds to TRBD1 (5 bases). The V and J ends lost 0 bases and 4 bases respectively, with 23 bases between them. CDR1 SGHDT and CDR2 YYEEEE come from the germline V gene. This CDR3 is built from 20 residues. Here the CDR3 DNA reads TGTGCCAGCAGCTTGGGGCCGGCGGGACTGAAGGGTGGTTATAATTCACCCCTCCACTTT. It is translated as CASSLGPAGLKGGYNSPLHF.

This clonotype was observed a handful of times. The chain is built from TRBV12-3 or TRBV12-4 and TRBJ1-2; a possible D gene is TRBD1 (5 bases). Trimming took 2 bases from V and 3 from J, leaving 7 bases between them. This CDR3 has 13 residues. CDR3 DNA: TGTGCCAGCAGTTTACGACAGTACTATGGCTACACCTTC. Translated: CASSLRQYYGYTF.